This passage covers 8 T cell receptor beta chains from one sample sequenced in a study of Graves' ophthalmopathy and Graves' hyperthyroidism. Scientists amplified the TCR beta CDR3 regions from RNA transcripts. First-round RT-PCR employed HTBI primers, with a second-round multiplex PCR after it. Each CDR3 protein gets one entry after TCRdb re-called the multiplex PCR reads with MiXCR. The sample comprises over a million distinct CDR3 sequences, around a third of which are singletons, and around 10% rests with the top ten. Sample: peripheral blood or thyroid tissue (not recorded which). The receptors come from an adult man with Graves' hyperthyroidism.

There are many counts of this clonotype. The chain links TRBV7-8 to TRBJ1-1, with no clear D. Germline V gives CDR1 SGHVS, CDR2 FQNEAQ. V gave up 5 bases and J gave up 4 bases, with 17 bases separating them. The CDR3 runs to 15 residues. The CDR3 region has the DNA TGTGCCAGCAGCCCCCGGACTCCGTCGGCCACTGAAGCTTTCTTT. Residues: CASSPRTPSATEAFF.

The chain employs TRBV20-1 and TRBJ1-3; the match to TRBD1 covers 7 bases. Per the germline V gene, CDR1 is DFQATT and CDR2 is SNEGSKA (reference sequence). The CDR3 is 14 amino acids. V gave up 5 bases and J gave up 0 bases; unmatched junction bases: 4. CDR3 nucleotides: TGCAGTGCTCCTCCAGGGGGCTCTGGAAACACCATATATTTT. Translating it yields CSAPPGGSGNTIYF.

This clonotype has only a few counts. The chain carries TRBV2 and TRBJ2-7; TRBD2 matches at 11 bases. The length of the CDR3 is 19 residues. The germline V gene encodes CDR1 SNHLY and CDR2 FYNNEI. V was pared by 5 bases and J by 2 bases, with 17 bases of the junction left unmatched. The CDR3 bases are TGTGCCAGCAGTACCCCGGGACTAGCGGACGTTTTGGGACCCTACGAGCAGTACTTC. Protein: CASSTPGLADVLGPYEQYF.

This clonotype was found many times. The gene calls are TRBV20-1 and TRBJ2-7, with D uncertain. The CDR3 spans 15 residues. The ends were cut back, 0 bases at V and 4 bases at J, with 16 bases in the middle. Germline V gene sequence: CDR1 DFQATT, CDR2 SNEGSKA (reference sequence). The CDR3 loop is CSARDLVTIGYEQYF. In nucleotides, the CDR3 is TGCAGTGCTAGAGATCTAGTTACGATAGGATACGAGCAGTACTTC.

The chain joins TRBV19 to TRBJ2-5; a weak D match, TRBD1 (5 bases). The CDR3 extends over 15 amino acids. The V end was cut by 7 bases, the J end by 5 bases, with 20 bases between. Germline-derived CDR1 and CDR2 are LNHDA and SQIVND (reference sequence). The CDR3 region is CASTSRAGKWETQYF. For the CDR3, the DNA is TGTGCCAGTACCTCCAGGGCAGGGAAGTGGGAGACCCAGTACTTC.

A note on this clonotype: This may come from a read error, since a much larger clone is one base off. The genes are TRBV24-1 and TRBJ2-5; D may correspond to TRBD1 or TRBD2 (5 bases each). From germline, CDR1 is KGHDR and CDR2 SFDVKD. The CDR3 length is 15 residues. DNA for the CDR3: TGTGCCACCAGTGATTTTGAGGGGTCGTGGGAGACCCAGTGCTTC. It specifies CATSDFEGSWETQCF.

CDR3 region: CASSEAPQNQPQHF. DNA of the CDR3: TGTGCCAGCAGTGAAGCGCCGCAGAATCAGCCCCAGCATTTT. The V call is TRBV6-6, the J call TRBJ1-5; D not resolved. The CDR3 runs to 14 residues. The V end was cut by 5 bases, the J end by 4 bases, with 12 bases between. CDR1 and CDR2 from the germline V gene are MNHNY and SVGAGI (reference sequence).

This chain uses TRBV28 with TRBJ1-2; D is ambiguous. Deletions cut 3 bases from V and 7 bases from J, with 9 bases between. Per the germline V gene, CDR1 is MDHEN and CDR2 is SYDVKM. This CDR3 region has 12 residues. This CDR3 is CASSLKVSGYTF. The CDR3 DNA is TGTGCCAGCAGTTTGAAGGTATCTGGCTACACCTTC.